One sample yielded the 19 T cell receptor beta chains listed below, sequenced in a study of shared clonotypes between healthy human individuals. Generated by immunoSEQ multiplex PCR, the TCRdb table keeps only in-frame clones and is missing some. This table holds 650,000 to 700,000 clones, about nine tenths found once. The material sequenced was memory CD8+ T cells from PBMCs. Indicated subset: CD45RO+ cells pooled with CCR7-negative TemRA cells. These receptors all stem from a young man in good health. Some clones in this sample may be carry-over from other donors' samples.

The chain uses TRBV4-2 and TRBJ2-1; weak D call: TRBD1 (5 bases). V gave up 1 base and J gave up 3 bases, with 7 bases separating them. The CDR3 length is 14 residues. The germline gives CDR1 LGHNA, CDR2 YNFKEQ. The CDR3 DNA reads TGTGCCAGCAGCCAAGTAGGGGACTACAATGAGCAGTTCTTC. Its protein product is CASSQVGDYNEQFF.

V is TRBV15 and J is TRBJ1-1; no clear D. CDR3 length: 17 amino acids. Germline V gene data show CDR1 as LNHNV and CDR2 as YYDKDF (reference sequence). With 0 bases removed from V and 0 bases from J, the gap between germline ends came to 14 bases. The CDR3 is CATSRDETSHMNTEAFF. CDR3 bases: TGTGCCACCAGCAGAGATGAAACCAGCCACATGAACACTGAAGCTTTCTTT.

This chain links TRBV4-3 with TRBJ2-5, with TRBD1 as a possible D gene (5 bases). The CDR3 length is 14 residues. Germline V lookup: CDR1 LGHNA, CDR2 YSLEER. Trimming removed 2 bases at V and 4 bases at J, with 11 bases between. DNA for the CDR3: TGCGCCAGCAGCCAACGTCAGGGTGGAGAGACCCAGTACTTC. Translated: CASSQRQGGETQYF.

This clone was recorded only once. J is TRBJ2-7 and V is TRBV11-3; possibly TRBD1 or TRBD2 for D (5 bases each). Trimming stripped 3 bases from V and 0 bases from J, with 12 bases between. This CDR3 spans 15 amino acids. CDR1 is SGHNT, CDR2 YENEEA, per germline. CDR3 DNA: TGTGCCAGCAGCTTGGGAACCGGGACCTCCTACGAGCAGTACTTC. Translation: CASSLGTGTSYEQYF.

The rearrangement uses TRBV6-6 and TRBJ1-5; no reliable D call. The V end lost 8 bases, the J end lost 0 bases, and 17 bases lay between the germline ends. Germline CDR1 reads MNHNY; CDR2 reads SVGAGI (reference sequence). This CDR3 spans 16 amino acids. The CDR3 region has the DNA TGTGCCAGCCTCAAAATTCTCGGAGGTAGCAATCAGCCCCAGCATTTT. Its protein product is CASLKILGGSNQPQHF.

The chain combines TRBV30 with TRBJ2-1, with 11 positions matching TRBD2. Germline values: CDR1 GTSNPN, CDR2 SVGIG (reference sequence). This CDR3 region has 20 residues. Germline trimming cut 1 base from V and 0 bases from J; bases unmatched to any gene: 14. CDR3 DNA sequence: TGTGCCTGGAGTGGCCTAGCGGGAGGATCGCCCCAAAGCTCCTACAATGAGCAGTTCTTC. This codes for CAWSGLAGGSPQSSYNEQFF.

This CDR3 reads CASSARTGYYEQYF. The CDR3, as DNA: TGTGCCAGCAGCGCCCGGACAGGGTACTACGAGCAGTACTTC. The gene calls are TRBV9 and TRBJ2-7; 8 bases map to TRBD1. CDR3 size: 14 residues. Germline CDR1 is SGDLS and CDR2 is YYNGEE. After removal of 3 bases from V and 3 bases from J, the junction contained 5 bases not matched to a gene.

V is TRBV7-9 and J is TRBJ2-7; D perhaps matches TRBD2 (6 bases). Deletions cut 4 bases from V and 4 bases from J, with 8 bases between. The CDR3 sequence is 12 residues long. The germline gives CDR1 SEHNR, CDR2 FQNEAQ (reference sequence). Written as DNA, the CDR3 is TGTGCCAGCAGCTGGGGGACTTACGAGCAGTACTTC. Translating gives CASSWGTYEQYF.

The chain joins TRBV5-4 to TRBJ2-7; 8 bases are shared with TRBD2. CDR3 size: 16 residues. Losses at the gene ends were 3 bases for V and 7 bases for J; bases not matched to a gene: 15. Germline CDR1 reads SGHNT; CDR2 reads YYREEE (reference sequence). CDR3 loop: CASSSREKREPGEQYF. DNA for the CDR3: TGTGCCAGCAGCTCACGAGAAAAGCGGGAGCCCGGAGAGCAGTACTTC.

This chain connects TRBV10-1 to TRBJ2-5; 7 positions agree with TRBD2. V shed 6 bases, J shed 5 bases, and the junction held 9 bases outside the gene matches. The V gene's germline CDR1 is WNHNN and CDR2 SYGVQD (reference sequence). The CDR3 length is 14 residues. The CDR3 nucleotides are TGCGCCAGCAGCCCTAGCGGATCTCGGGAGACCCAGTACTTC. It yields the protein CASSPSGSRETQYF.

This sequence joins TRBV7-6 and TRBJ2-5; D remains unclear. V dropped 4 bases and J dropped 5 bases, with 14 bases sitting between them. The germline V gene encodes CDR1 SGHVS and CDR2 FNYEAQ. CDR3 length: 14 amino acids. CDR3 residues: CASSSRPTRETQYF. For the CDR3, the DNA is TGTGCCAGCAGCTCGCGCCCCACCCGGGAGACCCAGTACTTC. The entire variable domain, with the rest obtained from reference TRBV7-6 and TRBJ2-5, is as follows: GAGVSQSPRYKVTKRGQDVALRCDPISGHVSLYWYRQALGQGPEFLTYFNYEAQQDKSGLPNDRFSAERPEGSISTLTIQRTEQRDSAMYRCASSSRPTRETQYFGPGTRLLVL.

The chain links TRBV18 to TRBJ1-5, with D uncertain. Trimming left V 3 bases short and J 0 bases short, with 9 bases between. Germline CDR1 and CDR2: KGHSH and LQKENI. CDR3 length: 15 amino acids. This CDR3 reads CASSPRAVSNQPQHF. The CDR3 DNA reads as TGTGCCAGCTCACCGCGGGCCGTTAGCAATCAGCCCCAGCATTTT.

The chain couples TRBV7-9 to TRBJ1-2; 7 bases are a match to TRBD1. Germline V gene sequence: CDR1 SEHNR, CDR2 FQNEAQ (reference sequence). This CDR3 has 14 residues. V was pared by 2 bases and J by 4 bases, with 4 bases of the junction left unmatched. Here the CDR3 reads CASSLLAGGYGYTF. The CDR3 bases are TGTGCCAGCAGCTTATTGGCAGGGGGCTATGGCTACACCTTC.

The count of this clone is one. The rearrangement uses TRBV11-1 and TRBJ1-1, with 8 nucleotides matching TRBD1. Germline V gene data show CDR1 as SGHAT and CDR2 as FQDESV (reference sequence). The CDR3 loop spans 15 amino acids. The V segment lost 2 bases and the J segment 1 base; nucleotides outside the gene matches: 3. The CDR3 coding sequence is TGTGCCAGCAGCTTATATGGACAGGGGAACACTGAAGCTTTCTTT. Encoded protein: CASSLYGQGNTEAFF. Looking up the rest from reference TRBV11-1 and TRBJ1-1 gives the full variable domain: EAEVAQSPRYKITEKSQAVAFWCDPISGHATLYWYRQILGQGPELLVQFQDESVVDDSQLPKDRFSAERLKGVDSTLKIQPAELGDSAMYLCASSLYGQGNTEAFFGQGTRLTVV.

The chain has TRBV27 and TRBJ2-7; 7 nucleotides match TRBD1. Germline V gene sequence: CDR1 MNHEY, CDR2 SMNVEV (reference sequence). The CDR3 sequence is 14 residues long. V dropped 3 bases and J dropped 2; count of bases not matched to a gene: 4. The DNA for the CDR3 is TGTGCCAGCAGTTTTTGGGACAGCCCCTACGAGCAGTACTTC. This encodes CASSFWDSPYEQYF.

J is TRBJ2-6 and V is TRBV4-1; D remains unclear. The ends were cut back, 6 bases at V and 3 bases at J, with 21 bases in the middle. CDR3 size: 18 residues. CDR1 is MGHRA and CDR2 is YSYEKL in the germline V gene. The CDR3 reads CASSTGRILPRGANVLTF. The CDR3 DNA reads as TGCGCCAGCAGTACCGGGCGGATCCTACCTCGTGGGGCCAACGTCCTGACTTTC.

This chain joins TRBV19 and TRBJ2-7, with TRBD1 as a possible D gene (5 bases). In germline, CDR1 is LNHDA, CDR2 SQIVND (reference sequence). The V and J ends lost 5 bases and 2 bases respectively, with 19 bases between them. The CDR3 length is 16 residues. The CDR3 coding sequence is TGTGCCAGTAGTTACGACGTCGAGACAGCGACCTACGAGCAGTACTTC. This encodes CASSYDVETATYEQYF.

V is TRBV28 and J is TRBJ1-1; 8 bases map to TRBD1. The J segment lost 6 bases and the V segment lost 3 bases, leaving 3 bases of the junction unmatched. Germline loops: CDR1 MDHEN, CDR2 SYDVKM. The length of the CDR3 is 13 residues. The CDR3 region is CASSLTGVPEAFF. The CDR3 DNA reads TGTGCCAGCAGTTTGACAGGGGTACCTGAAGCTTTCTTT.

The chain has TRBV7-2 and TRBJ2-1; D could derive from TRBD1 or TRBD2 (5 bases each). CDR1 is SGHTA, CDR2 FQGNSA, per germline. The V end lost 3 bases, the J end lost 3 bases, and 15 bases lay between the germline ends. The CDR3 loop spans 16 amino acids. The CDR3 sequence: CASSLTGRGYYNEQFF. The DNA for the CDR3 is TGTGCCAGCAGCTTGACGGGAAGGGGCTACTACAATGAGCAGTTCTTC.